Listed here are 6 T cell receptor beta chains from one sample, sequenced in a study of T cells in Graves' hyperthyroidism and ophthalmopathy. Amplification of TCR beta CDR3 regions was performed using RNA transcripts as template. A set of HTBI primers served as the primers for a first-round RT-PCR of the TCR CDR3. TCRdb passed the multiplex PCR reads through MiXCR, listing each CDR3 protein once. The data contain around 200,000 distinct CDR3 sequences, 15% to 20% of them seen just once; the ten biggest clones take up roughly 29%. The specimen sequenced was blood. The receptors were sampled from a woman aged 45-59 years with Graves' hyperthyroidism.

The rearrangement links TRBV9 to TRBJ2-7; 7 bases match TRBD1. Trimming removed 4 bases from V and 2 bases from J; junction bases left unmatched: 9. The CDR3 sequence is 15 residues long. Per the germline V gene, CDR1 is SGDLS and CDR2 is YYNGEE. The CDR3 is CASSFQSGTAYEQYF. The CDR3 coding sequence is TGTGCCAGCAGCTTTCAATCCGGGACAGCCTACGAGCAGTACTTC.

This clonotype was seen many times. V gene TRBV14 combines with J gene TRBJ2-3, with no clear D. The CDR3 sequence is 15 residues long. V dropped 0 bases and J dropped 3 bases, with 10 bases sitting between them. The germline gives CDR1 SGHDN, CDR2 FVKESK. CDR3 nucleotides: TGTGCCAGCAGCCAAGACAGGCTCTCGACAGATACGCAGTATTTT. Translating gives CASSQDRLSTDTQYF.

This clonotype was recorded at least ten times. V and J are TRBV11-1 and TRBJ1-3; D is unclear. Trimming stripped 4 bases from V and 2 bases from J, with 15 bases between. The CDR3 runs 16 residues. Germline V gene sequence: CDR1 SGHAT, CDR2 FQDESV (reference sequence). The CDR3 loop reads CASSSQSEGTGNTIYF. For the CDR3, the DNA is TGTGCCAGCAGCTCCCAGTCCGAGGGAACTGGAAACACCATATATTTT.

The chain joins TRBV7-2 to TRBJ2-3, with D possibly being TRBD2 (6 bases). The CDR3 is 15 residues long. Trimming cost V 4 bases and J 2 bases, with 13 bases left between them. Germline lookup yields CDR1 SGHTA and CDR2 FQGNSA. CDR3 loop: CASSSLAVVTDTQYF. CDR3 in DNA: TGTGCCAGCAGCTCATTAGCGGTAGTCACAGATACGCAGTATTTT.

This clonotype was detected ten times or more. This rearrangement joins TRBV28 to TRBJ2-7; D possibly uses TRBD1 or TRBD2 (5 bases each). The germline gives CDR1 MDHEN, CDR2 SYDVKM. The germline V and J ends were trimmed by 8 bases and 1 base, with 18 bases remaining between them. The CDR3 runs 15 residues. The CDR3 sequence is CASGSGTGLSYEQYF. In nucleotides, the CDR3 is TGTGCCAGCGGGTCCGGGACGGGGCTATCCTACGAGCAGTACTTC.

The CDR3 reads CASSFAGWDSPLHF. The DNA of the CDR3 is TGTGCCAGCAGTTTCGCAGGGTGGGATTCACCCCTCCACTTT. The genes are TRBV27 and TRBJ1-6, with D possibly matching TRBD1 (5 bases). The germline V gene encodes CDR1 MNHEY and CDR2 SMNVEV (reference sequence). The germline V and J ends were trimmed by 3 bases and 8 bases, with 11 bases remaining between them. There are 14 residues in the CDR3.